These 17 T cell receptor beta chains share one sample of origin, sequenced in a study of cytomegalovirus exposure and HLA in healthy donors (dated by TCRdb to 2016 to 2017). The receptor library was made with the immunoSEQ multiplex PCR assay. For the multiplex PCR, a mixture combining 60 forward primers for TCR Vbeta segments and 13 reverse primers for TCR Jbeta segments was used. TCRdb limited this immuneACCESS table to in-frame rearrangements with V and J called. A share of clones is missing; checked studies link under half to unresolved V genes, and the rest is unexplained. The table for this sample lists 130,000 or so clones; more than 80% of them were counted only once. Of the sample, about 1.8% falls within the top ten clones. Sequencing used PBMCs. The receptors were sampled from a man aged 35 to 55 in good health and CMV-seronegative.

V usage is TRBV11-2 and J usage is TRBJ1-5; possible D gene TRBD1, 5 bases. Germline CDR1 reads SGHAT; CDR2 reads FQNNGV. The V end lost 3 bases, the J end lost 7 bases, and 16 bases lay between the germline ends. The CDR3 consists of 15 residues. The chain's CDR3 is CASSFQAGGGQPQHF. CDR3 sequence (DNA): TGTGCCAGCAGCTTTCAGGCGGGGGGGGGACAGCCCCAGCATTTT.

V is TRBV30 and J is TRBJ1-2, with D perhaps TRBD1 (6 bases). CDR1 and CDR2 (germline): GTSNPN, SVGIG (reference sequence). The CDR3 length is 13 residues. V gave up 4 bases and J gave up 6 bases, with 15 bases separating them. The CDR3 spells CAWTEQGINGYTF. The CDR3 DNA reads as TGTGCCTGGACCGAACAGGGAATAAATGGCTACACCTTC. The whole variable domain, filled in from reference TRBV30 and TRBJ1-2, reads SQTIHQWPATLVQPVGSPLSLECTVEGTSNPNLYWYRQAAGRGLQLLFYSVGIGQISSEVPQNLSASRPQDRQFILSSKKLLLSDSGFYLCAWTEQGINGYTFGSGTRLTVV.

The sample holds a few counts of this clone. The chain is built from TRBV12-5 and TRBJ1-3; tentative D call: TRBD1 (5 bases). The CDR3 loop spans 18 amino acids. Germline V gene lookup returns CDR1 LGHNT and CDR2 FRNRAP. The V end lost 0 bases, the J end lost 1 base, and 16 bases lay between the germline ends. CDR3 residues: CASGLVLGGGLSGNTIYF. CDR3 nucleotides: TGTGCTAGTGGTTTGGTATTGGGGGGAGGGCTTTCTGGAAACACCATATATTTT.

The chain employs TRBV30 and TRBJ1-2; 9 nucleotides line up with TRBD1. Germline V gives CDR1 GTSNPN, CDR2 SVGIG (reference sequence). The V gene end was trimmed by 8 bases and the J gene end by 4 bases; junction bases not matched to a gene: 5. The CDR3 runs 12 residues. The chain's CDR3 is CAGDRASYGYTF. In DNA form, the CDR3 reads TGTGCCGGGGACAGGGCCAGCTATGGCTACACCTTC. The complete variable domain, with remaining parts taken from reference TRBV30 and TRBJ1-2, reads SQTIHQWPATLVQPVGSPLSLECTVEGTSNPNLYWYRQAAGRGLQLLFYSVGIGQISSEVPQNLSASRPQDRQFILSSKKLLLSDSGFYLCAGDRASYGYTFGSGTRLTVV.

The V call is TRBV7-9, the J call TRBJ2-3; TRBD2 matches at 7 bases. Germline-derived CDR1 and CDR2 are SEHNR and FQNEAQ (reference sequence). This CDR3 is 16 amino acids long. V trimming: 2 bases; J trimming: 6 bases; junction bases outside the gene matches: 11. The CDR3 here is CASSLLPSGSGDTQYF. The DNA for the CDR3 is TGTGCCAGCAGCTTATTGCCTAGCGGTTCTGGGGATACGCAGTATTTT.

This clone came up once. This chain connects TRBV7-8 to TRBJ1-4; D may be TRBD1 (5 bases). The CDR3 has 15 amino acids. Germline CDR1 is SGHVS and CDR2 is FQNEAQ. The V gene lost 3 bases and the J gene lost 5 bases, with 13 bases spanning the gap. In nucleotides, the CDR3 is TGTGCCAGCAGCTTGGTGGGACTCGCGAATGAAAAACTGTTTTTT. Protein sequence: CASSLVGLANEKLFF.

The CDR3 sequence is CASSFSVDRPADGYTF. The CDR3 DNA is TGTGCCAGCAGCTTTTCTGTGGACAGACCGGCGGATGGCTACACCTTC. The rearrangement uses TRBV7-8 and TRBJ1-2, with D possibly being TRBD1 (6 bases). CDR1 and CDR2 (germline): SGHVS, FQNEAQ. The CDR3 extends over 16 amino acids. V was trimmed by 3 bases and J by 6 bases, leaving 20 bases between them.

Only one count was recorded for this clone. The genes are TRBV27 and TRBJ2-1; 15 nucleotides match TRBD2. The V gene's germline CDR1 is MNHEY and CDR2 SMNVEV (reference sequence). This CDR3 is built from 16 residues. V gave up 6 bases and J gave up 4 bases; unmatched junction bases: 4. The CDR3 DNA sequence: TGTGCCAGCAGCGGGACTAGCGGGGGGAAATACAATGAGCAGTTCTTC. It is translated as CASSGTSGGKYNEQFF.

For the CDR3, the DNA is TGTGCCAGCAGACAGGGACCCACACCCCTCCACTTT. The encoded protein is CASRQGPTPLHF. The V and J genes are TRBV2 and TRBJ1-6; D is perhaps TRBD1 (6 bases). Trimming removed 6 bases at V and 11 bases at J, with 11 bases between. This CDR3 is built from 12 residues. CDR1 and CDR2 from the germline V gene are SNHLY and FYNNEI.

The CDR3, as DNA: TGTGCCAGCAGTTTCGGCGGGAGCTTGAATACGCAGTATTTT. Translation gives CASSFGGSLNTQYF. The chain links TRBV27 to TRBJ2-3; TRBD2 aligns across 7 bases. The germline gives CDR1 MNHEY, CDR2 SMNVEV (reference sequence). V was pared by 3 bases and J by 7 bases, with 7 bases of the junction left unmatched. The CDR3 spans 14 residues.

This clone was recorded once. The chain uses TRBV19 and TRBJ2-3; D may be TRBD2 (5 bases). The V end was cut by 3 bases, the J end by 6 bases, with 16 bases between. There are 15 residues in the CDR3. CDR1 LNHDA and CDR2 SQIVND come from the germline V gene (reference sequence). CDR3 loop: CASSISGNSGDTQYF. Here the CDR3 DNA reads TGTGCCAGTAGTATTTCGGGAAACTCTGGGGATACGCAGTATTTT.

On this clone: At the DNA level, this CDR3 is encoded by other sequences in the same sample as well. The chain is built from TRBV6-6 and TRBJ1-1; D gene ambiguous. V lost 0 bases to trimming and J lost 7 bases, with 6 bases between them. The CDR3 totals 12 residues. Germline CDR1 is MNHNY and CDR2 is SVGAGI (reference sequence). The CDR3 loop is CASSYSGSEAFF. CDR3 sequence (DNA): TGTGCCAGCAGTTACTCAGGGAGTGAAGCTTTCTTT.

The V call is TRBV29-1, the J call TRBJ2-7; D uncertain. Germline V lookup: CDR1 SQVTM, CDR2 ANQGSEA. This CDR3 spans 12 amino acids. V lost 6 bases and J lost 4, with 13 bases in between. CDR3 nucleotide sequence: TGCAGCGTACGGGTGGGTGGGTACGAGCAGTACTTC. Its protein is CSVRVGGYEQYF.

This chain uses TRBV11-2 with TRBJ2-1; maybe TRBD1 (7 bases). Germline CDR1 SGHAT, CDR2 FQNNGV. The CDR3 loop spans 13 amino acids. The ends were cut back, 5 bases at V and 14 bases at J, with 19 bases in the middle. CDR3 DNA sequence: TGTGCCAGCAGCACTAGCCGACAGGGACGGGAGTTCTTC. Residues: CASSTSRQGREFF.

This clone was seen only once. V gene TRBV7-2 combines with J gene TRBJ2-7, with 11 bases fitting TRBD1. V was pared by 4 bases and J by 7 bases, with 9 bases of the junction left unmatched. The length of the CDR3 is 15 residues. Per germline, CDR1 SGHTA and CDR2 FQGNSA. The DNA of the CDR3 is TGTGCCAGCAGCTCGCCCGGGACAGGGGGTATGGAGCAGTACTTC. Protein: CASSSPGTGGMEQYF.

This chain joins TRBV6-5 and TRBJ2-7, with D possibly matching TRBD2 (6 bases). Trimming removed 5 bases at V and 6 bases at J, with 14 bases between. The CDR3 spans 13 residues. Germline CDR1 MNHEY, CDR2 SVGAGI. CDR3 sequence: CASSRPGVGEQYF. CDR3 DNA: TGTGCCAGCAGTAGGCCGGGGGTAGGCGAGCAGTACTTC.

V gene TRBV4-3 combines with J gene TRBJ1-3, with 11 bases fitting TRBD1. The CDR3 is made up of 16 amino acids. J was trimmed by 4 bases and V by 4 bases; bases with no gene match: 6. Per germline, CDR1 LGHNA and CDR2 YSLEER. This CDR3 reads CASSPRTGGIGNTIYF. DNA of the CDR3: TGCGCCAGCAGCCCACGGACAGGGGGCATCGGAAACACCATATATTTT.